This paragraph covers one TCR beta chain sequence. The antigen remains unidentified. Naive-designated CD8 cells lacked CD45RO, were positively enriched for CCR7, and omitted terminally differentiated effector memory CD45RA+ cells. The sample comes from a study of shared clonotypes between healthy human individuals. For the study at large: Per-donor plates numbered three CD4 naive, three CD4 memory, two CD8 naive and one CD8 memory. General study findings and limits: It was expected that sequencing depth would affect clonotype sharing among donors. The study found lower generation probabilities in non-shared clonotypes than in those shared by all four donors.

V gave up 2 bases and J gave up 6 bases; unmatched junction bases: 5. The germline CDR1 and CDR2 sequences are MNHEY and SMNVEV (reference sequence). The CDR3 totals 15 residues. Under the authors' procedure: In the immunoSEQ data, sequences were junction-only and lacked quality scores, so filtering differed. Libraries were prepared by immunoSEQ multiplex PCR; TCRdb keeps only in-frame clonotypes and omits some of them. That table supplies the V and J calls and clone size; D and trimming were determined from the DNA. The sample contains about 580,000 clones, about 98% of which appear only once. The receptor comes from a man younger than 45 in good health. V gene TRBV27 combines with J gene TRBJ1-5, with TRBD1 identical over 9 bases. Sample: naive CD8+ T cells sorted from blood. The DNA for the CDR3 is TGTGCCAGCAGTTTAACAGGGGGCCGAATTCAGCCCCAGCATTTT. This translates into CASSLTGGRIQPQHF.